These 27 T cell receptor beta chains came from one sample sequenced in a study of blood T cell repertoires in COVID-19 (TCRdb year 2020). The library was prepared using the immunoSEQ multiplex PCR assay. TCRdb holds this immuneACCESS table with in-frame rearrangements only. Some clones are missing; in checked studies, unresolved V genes explain under half, and the rest has no known cause. The sample data list around 130,000 clones, and around 87% of these were observed just once. The ten largest clones add up to approximately 3.6% of the sample. Sequenced input: peripheral blood. These receptors all stem from a woman in her sixties or seventies with acute or convalescent COVID-19.

The gene calls are TRBV6-5 and TRBJ1-2, with a tentative D call TRBD1 (6 bases). The CDR3 extends over 13 amino acids. Germline V gives CDR1 MNHEY, CDR2 SVGAGI. V lost 6 bases to trimming and J lost 4 bases, with 12 bases between them. The DNA of the CDR3 is TGTGCCAGCAGACTTAGGGGGTCCTATGGCTACACCTTC. It codes for CASRLRGSYGYTF.

This sequence joins TRBV7-9 and TRBJ2-7; no definite D call. Germline loops: CDR1 SEHNR, CDR2 FQNEAQ (reference sequence). V was trimmed by 3 bases and J by 3 bases, leaving 18 bases between them. The CDR3 has 16 amino acids. The CDR3 nucleotides read TGTGCCAGCAGCTTTGGTTCTACTACGCCAAACTACGAGCAGTACTTC. As protein: CASSFGSTTPNYEQYF.

This chain uses TRBV3-1 (or the pseudogene TRBV3-2) with TRBJ1-4; a possible D gene is TRBD1 (5 bases). Trimming removed 5 bases at V and 6 bases at J, with 16 bases between. The germline CDR1 and CDR2 sequences are LGHDT and YNNKEL (reference sequence). The CDR3 sequence is 15 residues long. CDR3 in DNA: TGTGCCAGCAGCGACACCCAGGGTGACTATGAAAAACTGTTTTTT. It yields the protein CASSDTQGDYEKLFF.

This clone was counted a few times. This chain uses TRBV11-3 with TRBJ1-1; no clear D gene. This CDR3 has 14 residues. Germline V lookup: CDR1 SGHNT, CDR2 YENEEA. V was pared by 1 base and J by 0 bases, with 6 bases between. CDR3 region: CASSLGAMNTEAFF. The CDR3 DNA follows: TGTGCCAGCAGCTTAGGGGCCATGAACACTGAAGCTTTCTTT.

V and J are TRBV3-1 (or the pseudogene TRBV3-2) and TRBJ1-4; D call uncertain. V gave up 1 base and J gave up 6 bases, with 9 bases separating them. Germline-derived CDR1 and CDR2 are LGHDT and YNNKEL (reference sequence). The CDR3 runs to 14 residues. The CDR3 is CASSQAQLDEKLFF. The CDR3 nucleotides are TGTGCCAGCAGCCAAGCGCAACTAGATGAAAAACTGTTTTTT.

This rearrangement joins TRBV29-1 to TRBJ2-1; D might be TRBD2 (5 bases). The CDR3 is 11 residues long. Germline CDR1 reads SQVTM; CDR2 reads ANQGSEA. The V end was cut by 7 bases, the J end by 8 bases, with 12 bases between. This chain's CDR3 is CSARTADEQFF. The CDR3 DNA is TGCAGCGCCAGGACTGCGGATGAGCAGTTCTTC.

The CDR3 DNA is TGTGCCAGCAGCCAAGTAGCCCGAGATACGCAGTATTTT. Its translation is CASSQVARDTQYF. The V and J genes are TRBV3-1 (or the pseudogene TRBV3-2) and TRBJ2-3, with D unclear. From germline, CDR1 is LGHDT and CDR2 YNNKEL (reference sequence). The V end was cut by 1 base, the J end by 5 bases, with 7 bases between. The CDR3 runs 13 residues.

The rearrangement joins TRBV21-1 to TRBJ1-3. TRBV21-1 corresponds to a pseudogene. The length of the CDR3 is 21 residues. The CDR3, as DNA: TGTGCCAGCAGCAAAGCGCTTTCTAAGGCATGGGAGTCTGCCTCTGGAAACACCATATATTTT. This sequence encodes CASSKALSKAWESASGNTIYF.

In nucleotides, the CDR3 is TGTGCCAGCAGCCCCGGACTAGTGGGGGGAGATACGCAGTATTTT. It encodes CASSPGLVGGDTQYF. This chain uses TRBV27 with TRBJ2-3; 7 bases are shared with TRBD2. Germline CDR1 reads MNHEY; CDR2 reads SMNVEV (reference sequence). The trim removed 6 bases at V and 5 bases at J, leaving 11 bases unmatched. This CDR3 comprises 15 residues.

The chain couples TRBV2 to TRBJ1-2, with a weak D call TRBD1 (5 bases). This CDR3 region has 14 residues. Germline assignment: CDR1 SNHLY and CDR2 FYNNEI. V lost 5 bases and J lost 4, with 14 bases in between. The CDR3 sequence is CASSRGEGSYGYTF. For the CDR3, the DNA is TGTGCCAGCAGTCGGGGGGAGGGATCCTATGGCTACACCTTC.

The chain is built from TRBV10-3 and TRBJ2-1; TRBD1 matches at 8 bases. V lost 6 bases and J lost 5; bases outside the gene matches: 15. Germline-derived CDR1 and CDR2 are ENHRY and SYGVKD. The CDR3 has 17 amino acids. The CDR3: CAISHLIPGQAHNEQFF. The CDR3 nucleotides are TGTGCCATCAGCCACCTAATCCCGGGACAGGCCCACAATGAGCAGTTCTTC.

The V and J genes are TRBV30 and TRBJ1-4; weak D call: TRBD1 (6 bases). The CDR3 is made up of 15 amino acids. Looked up from germline, CDR1 is GTSNPN and CDR2 is SVGIG (reference sequence). The ends were cut back, 2 bases at V and 0 bases at J, with 10 bases in the middle. The CDR3 region has the DNA TGTGCCTGGAGTCGCAGGACAGCAACTAATGAAAAACTGTTTTTT. Its protein is CAWSRRTATNEKLFF.

The chain employs TRBV30 and TRBJ2-5; D remains ambiguous. Per the germline V gene, CDR1 is GTSNPN and CDR2 is SVGIG (reference sequence). The CDR3 contains 12 residues. V shed 3 bases and J shed 4 bases, with 9 bases lying between them. CDR3 bases: TGTGCCTGGAGGACATCCACAGAGACCCAGTACTTC. As protein: CAWRTSTETQYF.

The chain is built from TRBV19 and TRBJ1-2; TRBD1 is a possible D gene (6 bases). Trimming left V 5 bases short and J 8 bases short, with 12 bases between. Germline V gene data show CDR1 as LNHDA and CDR2 as SQIVND (reference sequence). This CDR3 spans 12 amino acids. The CDR3 is CASSRGAGGYTF. CDR3 bases: TGTGCCAGTAGTCGGGGGGCAGGGGGCTACACCTTC.

The CDR3 bases are TGTGCCAGCAGCTACATCCTTTACACTGAAGCTTTCTTT. Protein product: CASSYILYTEAFF. The gene calls are TRBV11-3 and TRBJ1-1; D unresolved. Germline-derived CDR1 and CDR2 are SGHNT and YENEEA. The CDR3 consists of 13 residues. V dropped 4 bases and J dropped 3 bases, with 9 bases sitting between them.

In DNA, the CDR3 is TGCGCCAGCAGCTCAGGGACTAGCGGGAGCCGCGGGAACATTCAGTACTTC. It specifies CASSSGTSGSRGNIQYF. The gene calls are TRBV5-1 and TRBJ2-4; 14 bases align to TRBD2. The length of the CDR3 is 17 residues. V shed 3 bases, J shed 7 bases, and the junction held 9 bases outside the gene matches. Germline-derived CDR1 and CDR2 are SGHRS and YFSETQ.

The table lists this clone with a count of one. J is TRBJ2-7 and V is TRBV27, with 9 positions matching TRBD1. The CDR3 has 18 amino acids. The germline CDR1 and CDR2 sequences are MNHEY and SMNVEV (reference sequence). V shed 2 bases, J shed 3 bases, and the junction held 14 bases outside the gene matches. CDR3 amino acids: CASSLRTGETSGNYEQYF. The CDR3 DNA follows: TGTGCCAGCAGTTTAAGGACAGGGGAAACTTCGGGTAACTACGAGCAGTACTTC.

The rearrangement uses TRBV3-1 (or the pseudogene TRBV3-2) and TRBJ2-5; TRBD1 matches 8 bases. CDR1 is LGHDT, CDR2 YNNKEL, per germline (reference sequence). This CDR3 spans 15 amino acids. Trimming removed 6 bases from V and 2 bases from J; junction bases left unmatched: 8. The CDR3 nucleotides read TGTGCCAGCAGAAGCGGACAGGGTGGGCAAGAGACCCAGTACTTC. This encodes CASRSGQGGQETQYF.

The gene calls are TRBV4-2 and TRBJ1-2, with D tentatively TRBD1 (6 bases). Germline V gives CDR1 LGHNA, CDR2 YNFKEQ. V was pared by 0 bases and J by 5 bases, with 19 bases between. The CDR3 length is 17 residues. Written as DNA, the CDR3 is TGTGCCAGCAGCCAAGATCGGGGGGCGGCAGAACCATATGGCTACACCTTC. It yields the protein CASSQDRGAAEPYGYTF.

The rearrangement uses TRBV6-1 and TRBJ1-5; 9 bases fit TRBD1. This CDR3 contains 16 residues. Germline-derived CDR1 and CDR2 are MNHNS and SASEGT. V lost 2 bases, J lost 5 bases, and 7 bases stayed unmatched. In nucleotides, the CDR3 is TGTGCCAGCAGTGAAACGAGGGGACAGGGTCATCAGCCCCAGCATTTT. Translation: CASSETRGQGHQPQHF.

This chain joins TRBV3-1 (or the pseudogene TRBV3-2) and TRBJ2-1; no firm D call. V gave up 0 bases and J gave up 0 bases, with 9 bases separating them. Germline CDR1 and CDR2: LGHDT and YNNKEL (reference sequence). This CDR3 has 16 amino acids. The CDR3 reads CASSQDRANSYNEQFF. In DNA form, the CDR3 reads TGTGCCAGCAGCCAAGATCGCGCGAACTCCTACAATGAGCAGTTCTTC.

This clone was seen once. This chain uses TRBV15 with TRBJ2-1; D call uncertain. V was shortened by 5 bases and J by 3 bases, with 8 bases between the two germline ends. Germline lookup yields CDR1 LNHNV and CDR2 YYDKDF (reference sequence). This CDR3 region has 13 residues. The CDR3 region is CATSSTYYNEQFF. CDR3 bases: TGTGCCACCAGCTCTACCTACTACAATGAGCAGTTCTTC.

CDR3 in DNA: TGTGCCAGCAGCTCCGGACTAGCGAGGACAGATACGCAGTATTTT. Translation gives CASSSGLARTDTQYF. The rearrangement joins TRBV5-4 to TRBJ2-3; 9 bases agree with TRBD2. The CDR3 runs 15 residues. Looked up from germline, CDR1 is SGHNT and CDR2 is YYREEE (reference sequence). V dropped 3 bases and J dropped 3; count of bases not matched to a gene: 5. Full variable domain (remainder filled in from reference TRBV5-4 and TRBJ2-3): ETGVTQSPTHLIKTRGQQVTLRCSSQSGHNTVSWYQQALGQGPQFIFQYYREEENGRGNFPPRFSGLQFPNYSSELNVNALELDDSALYLCASSSGLARTDTQYFGPGTRLTVL.

V gene TRBV5-1 combines with J gene TRBJ1-6; maybe TRBD1 (5 bases). In germline, CDR1 is SGHRS, CDR2 YFSETQ. Trimming removed 3 bases from V and 10 bases from J, with 14 bases in between. The CDR3 extends over 14 amino acids. This CDR3 reads CASSSSGTPSPLHF. For the CDR3, the DNA is TGCGCCAGCAGCTCGTCCGGGACTCCCTCACCCCTCCACTTT.

V gene TRBV19 combines with J gene TRBJ2-1, with TRBD2 as a possible D gene (7 bases). V was shortened by 0 bases and J by 6 bases, with 21 bases between the two germline ends. The CDR3 contains 18 residues. CDR1 is LNHDA, CDR2 SQIVND, per germline (reference sequence). The CDR3 sequence is CASSIDHWGQGGGNEQFF. The CDR3 DNA reads as TGTGCCAGTAGTATAGATCATTGGGGGCAGGGCGGGGGCAATGAGCAGTTCTTC.

This chain joins TRBV5-1 and TRBJ2-7; maybe TRBD2 (5 bases). Germline CDR1 is SGHRS and CDR2 is YFSETQ. The V and J ends lost 1 base and 2 bases respectively, with 10 bases between them. There are 14 residues in the CDR3. In nucleotides, the CDR3 is TGCGCCAGCAGCTTGACGACGGGGACCTACGAGCAGTACTTC. Translated: CASSLTTGTYEQYF.

This clone was seen only once. V and J are TRBV5-8 and TRBJ2-3, with TRBD2 matching 7 bases. V dropped 4 bases and J dropped 3; count of bases not matched to a gene: 11. Germline CDR1 is SGHTS and CDR2 is YDEGEE. The CDR3 runs 16 residues. The CDR3 here is CASSPASGRVTDTQYF. The CDR3 nucleotides read TGTGCCAGCAGCCCCGCTAGCGGCAGAGTAACAGATACGCAGTATTTT. The full variable domain, with the rest looked up from reference TRBV5-8 and TRBJ2-3, is EAGVTQSPTHLIKTRGQQATLRCSPISGHTSVYWYQQALGLGLQFLLWYDEGEERNRGNFPPRFSGRQFPNYSSELNVNALELEDSALYLCASSPASGRVTDTQYFGPGTRLTVL.